Listed below are T cell receptor beta chains from one sample, sequenced in a study of CD8 T cells in Susac syndrome. TCRdb called the immunoSEQ multiplex PCR reads again in MiXCR, with one record for every CDR3 protein. This sample has some 450,000 distinct CDR3 sequences, with approximately 89% found just once. Input material: CD8+ T cells from PBMCs. Every receptor here comes from a human donor with multiple sclerosis. The CDR3 runs from the conserved cysteine through the conserved F or W. D genes are given only for firm matches. Rows may omit the clone size; those that give it use once, few, many or a size class.

j_call	d_call	v_call	clone_size	cdr3_nt	cdr3_aa
TRBJ2-7	-	TRBV27	-	TGTGCCAGCAGTTTATATCCCGCACCGACATTCATTTACGAGCAGTACTTC	CASSLYPAPTFIYEQYF
TRBJ1-2	-	TRBV29-1	-	TGCAGCGTTGAGGCTCAGGACTATGGCTACACCTTC	CSVEAQDYGYTF
TRBJ1-1	-	TRBV28	-	TGTGCCAGCAGTAGGGGGGGCGGCGACACTGAAGCTTTCTTT	CASSRGGGDTEAFF
TRBJ2-5	-	TRBV28	-	TGTGCCGGCAGTCCGCCAGGGTCTTCCTTTACCGAGACCCAGTACTTC	CAGSPPGSSFTETQYF
TRBJ2-7	-	TRBV5-4	-	TGTGCCAGCAGCTTGGAGACTAGTTACCCCTACGAGCAGTACTTC	CASSLETSYPYEQYF
TRBJ2-7	-	TRBV12-3/TRBV12-4	-	TGTGCCAGCAGTTTGGGCCATTTGACCGAGCAGTACTTC	CASSLGHLTEQYF
TRBJ1-1	-	TRBV20-1	-	TGCAGTGCTAGAGATGGGCGCGGGGGAACTGAAGCTTTCTTT	CSARDGRGGTEAFF
TRBJ1-1	-	TRBV27	-	TGTGCCAGCAGTCCGTTGCTCCGAGGGACTGAAGCTTTCTTT	CASSPLLRGTEAFF
TRBJ2-7	-	TRBV7-9	-	TGTGCCAGCAGCTCCAGGGCCCACGGGAACGAGCAGTACTTC	CASSSRAHGNEQYF
TRBJ2-1	-	TRBV15	-	TGTGCCACCACACTAGACATTCTCTCCTACAATGAGCAGTTCTTC	CATTLDILSYNEQFF
TRBJ1-4	-	TRBV30	few	TGTGCCTGGAGTGTGTCAATTGGGTTGGCTGAAAAACTGTTTTTT	CAWSVSIGLAEKLFF
TRBJ1-1	-	TRBV6-4	-	TGTGCCAGCAGCGGCGGCATGAACACTGAAGCTTTCTTT	CASSGGMNTEAFF
TRBJ2-1	TRBD2	TRBV28	once	TGTGCCAGCAGACCCCCGCGGGAGGGGAACAATGAGCAGTTCTTC	CASRPPREGNNEQFF
TRBJ1-2	-	TRBV2	-	TGTGCCCCTCAGGAAGGGTCGGATGGCTACACCTTC	CAPQEGSDGYTF
TRBJ2-2	-	TRBV19	-	TGTGCCAGTAGTTCCTCTTCGGGTGGGGAGCTGTTTTTT	CASSSSSGGELFF
TRBJ2-1	-	TRBV5-1	-	TGCGCCAGCAGCGCGGACGGGGACAATGAGCAGTTCTTC	CASSADGDNEQFF
TRBJ1-6	-	TRBV7-2	-	TGTGCCAGCAGCTTAGCGGGGAGTAATTCACCCCTCCACTTT	CASSLAGSNSPLHF